The 21 T cell receptor beta chains below come from one sample, sequenced in a study of T-cell memory formation after mild COVID-19. One entry per CDR3 protein, called by TCRdb with MiXCR from the 5' RACE reads. The table lists over 500,000 distinct CDR3 sequences, 15% to 20% of them singletons. The sample taken for sequencing was PBMCs or a T cell subset sorted from them (not recorded which). These receptors all come from an adult woman who had mild COVID-19 (a few samples of this study predate the infection). Cell type and time point are not known.

The chain uses TRBV15 and TRBJ2-3, with unresolved D. Trimming removed 1 base from V and 0 bases from J, with 11 bases in between. The V gene's germline CDR1 is LNHNV and CDR2 YYDKDF (reference sequence). The CDR3 is made up of 16 amino acids. CDR3 in amino acids: CATSRVRGLSTDTQYF. For the CDR3, the DNA is TGTGCCACCAGCAGAGTGCGCGGCCTTAGCACAGATACGCAGTATTTT.

The gene calls are TRBV6-5 and TRBJ2-1; TRBD2 matches 9 bases. CDR3 size: 15 residues. Germline CDR1 is MNHEY and CDR2 is SVGAGI. Unmatched junction bases numbered 5, after V lost 3 bases and J lost 5 bases. This CDR3 is CASSYGLATNNEQFF. For the CDR3, the DNA is TGTGCCAGCAGTTATGGACTAGCGACCAACAATGAGCAGTTCTTC.

This clonotype was seen repeatedly, ten times or more. The chain combines TRBV7-9 with TRBJ2-7; 8 bases are a match to TRBD1. This CDR3 has 15 residues. Per the germline V gene, CDR1 is SEHNR and CDR2 is FQNEAQ (reference sequence). Trimming at V came to 4 bases and at J to 2 bases, leaving 7 bases not matched to a gene. The DNA of the CDR3 is TGTGCCAGCAGCTACCGGGACAGGTCACCCTACGAGCAGTACTTC. It codes for CASSYRDRSPYEQYF.

This clonotype was recorded many times. The chain recombines TRBV7-9 with TRBJ2-7; D ambiguous. The CDR3 runs to 13 residues. V dropped 4 bases and J dropped 1 base, with 8 bases sitting between them. The V gene's germline CDR1 is SEHNR and CDR2 FQNEAQ (reference sequence). The CDR3 DNA reads as TGTGCCAGCAGCTCCCTAGGGTCCTACGAGCAGTACTTC. This translates into CASSSLGSYEQYF.

V gene TRBV5-1 combines with J gene TRBJ2-1; 9 bases agree with TRBD2. Per the germline V gene, CDR1 is SGHRS and CDR2 is YFSETQ. The CDR3 runs to 17 residues. With 0 bases clipped from V and 3 bases from J, the junction kept 7 bases outside the gene matches. The CDR3 DNA reads as TGCGCCAGCAGCTTGGATATATGGACTAGCGTCTACAATGAGCAGTTCTTC. Protein product: CASSLDIWTSVYNEQFF. Looking up the rest from reference TRBV5-1 and TRBJ2-1 gives the full variable domain: KAGVTQTPRYLIKTRGQQVTLSCSPISGHRSVSWYQQTPGQGLQFLFEYFSETQRNKGNFPGRFSGRQFSNSRSEMNVSTLELGDSALYLCASSLDIWTSVYNEQFFGPGTRLTVL.

J is TRBJ2-3 and V is TRBV10-3; 9 bases fit TRBD2. Looked up from germline, CDR1 is ENHRY and CDR2 is SYGVKD. The J segment lost 4 bases and the V segment lost 2 bases, leaving 7 bases of the junction unmatched. The CDR3 extends over 16 amino acids. This CDR3 is CAISEGAGGWSDTQYF. The CDR3 DNA reads as TGTGCCATCAGTGAGGGAGCGGGGGGTTGGTCAGATACGCAGTATTTT.

This clonotype was counted a few times. The gene calls are TRBV20-1 and TRBJ2-2; D possibly corresponds to TRBD1 (5 bases). Trimming removed 3 bases at V and 7 bases at J, with 15 bases between. Germline V gives CDR1 DFQATT, CDR2 SNEGSKA (reference sequence). CDR3 size: 14 residues. CDR3 bases: TGCAGTGCTAGTCAGCAGGCCAGGGACGGGGAGCTGTTTTTT. As protein: CSASQQARDGELFF.

Many counts were recorded for this clonotype. The J gene is TRBJ1-1, the V gene TRBV4-1; D unresolved. Trimming cost V 0 bases and J 8 bases, with 13 bases left between them. Germline CDR1 and CDR2: MGHRA and YSYEKL. The CDR3 sequence is 14 residues long. The CDR3 loop reads CASSQEPRAEEAFF. The CDR3 DNA is TGCGCCAGCAGCCAAGAACCCCGAGCCGAAGAAGCTTTCTTT.

This clonotype has a single count. V usage is TRBV18 and J usage is TRBJ2-2, with TRBD2 identical over 11 bases. The V segment lost 4 bases and the J segment 6 bases; nucleotides outside the gene matches: 7. Germline lookup yields CDR1 KGHSH and CDR2 LQKENI. This CDR3 has 16 amino acids. The CDR3 nucleotides read TGTGCCAGCTCACTCCTTAGCGGGAGGGCCGCCGGGGAGCTGTTTTTT. Encoded protein: CASSLLSGRAAGELFF.

The chain combines TRBV24-1 with TRBJ2-2; D may be TRBD1 or TRBD2 (5 bases each). The CDR3 is 14 residues long. Per the germline V gene, CDR1 is KGHDR and CDR2 is SFDVKD. Trimming shortened V by 6 bases and J by 6 bases, and 13 bases separated the two germline ends. CDR3 sequence: CATSLEGKAGELFF. The DNA of the CDR3 is TGTGCCACCAGTCTTGAGGGGAAGGCCGGGGAGCTGTTTTTT.

In this sample, this clonotype turned up a few times. In nucleotides, the CDR3 is TGTGCCAGCAGTTTATCGTGGACATTAGACAAGAACACTGAAGCTTTCTTT. This translates into CASSLSWTLDKNTEAFF. This chain links TRBV27 with TRBJ1-1; D possibly corresponds to TRBD1 (5 bases). CDR1 is MNHEY, CDR2 SMNVEV, per germline (reference sequence). Between the trimmed V and J ends, which lost 0 bases and 1 base, there was a span of 15 bases. The CDR3 loop spans 17 amino acids.

This clonotype was seen repeatedly, ten times or more. The DNA of the CDR3 is TGTGCCAGCAGCCCCGCATCGGATACGCAGTATTTT. Its translation: CASSPASDTQYF. V usage is TRBV7-9 and J usage is TRBJ2-3, with D uncertain. The V gene's germline CDR1 is SEHNR and CDR2 FQNEAQ (reference sequence). V shed 5 bases and J shed 6 bases, with 9 bases lying between them. The CDR3 covers 12 residues.

This chain joins TRBV5-6 and TRBJ2-3, with D tentatively TRBD1 (5 bases). Per germline, CDR1 SGHDT and CDR2 YYEEEE. V was cut by 1 base and J by 5 bases, with 8 bases left in between. This CDR3 spans 13 amino acids. The CDR3 bases are TGTGCCAGCAGCTTGCAAAGGGGAGATACGCAGTATTTT. As protein: CASSLQRGDTQYF.

This clonotype was detected many times. The chain employs TRBV4-3 and TRBJ2-3; 10 positions match TRBD2. CDR1 and CDR2 (germline): LGHNA, YSLEER. J lost 0 bases, V lost 1 base, and 7 bases had no gene match. The CDR3 consists of 18 residues. The CDR3 DNA reads TGCGCCAGCAGCCAAGGGCCTAGCGGGAGAGCTAGCACAGATACGCAGTATTTT. This codes for CASSQGPSGRASTDTQYF.

The V call is TRBV12-3 or TRBV12-4, the J call TRBJ1-5; the D gene is possibly TRBD1 (5 bases). Trimming took off 3 bases at V and 1 base at J, with 10 bases between the two ends. The CDR3 runs to 15 residues. The CDR3 loop reads CASSLERGSNQPQHF. CDR3 sequence (DNA): TGTGCCAGCAGTTTGGAGAGGGGAAGCAATCAGCCCCAGCATTTT.

This clonotype appeared a few times. The V and J genes are TRBV7-8 and TRBJ1-2, with D unresolved. The CDR3 has 15 amino acids. The germline gives CDR1 SGHVS, CDR2 FQNEAQ. Trimming took 1 base from V and 2 from J, leaving 11 bases between them. CDR3 loop: CASSLGGQWNYGYTF. In DNA form, the CDR3 reads TGTGCCAGCAGCTTAGGTGGCCAATGGAACTATGGCTACACCTTC.

This clonotype was detected a few times. The chain is built from TRBV12-3 or TRBV12-4 and TRBJ2-3; D is unclear. Trimming shortened V by 3 bases and J by 11 bases, and 9 bases separated the two germline ends. The length of the CDR3 is 11 residues. CDR3 bases: TGTGCCAGCAGTTTTCAGTGGGAGCAGTATTTT. Amino acid sequence: CASSFQWEQYF.

This clonotype was found a few times. The genes are TRBV12-3 or TRBV12-4 and TRBJ1-1; D is unresolved. The V end lost 5 bases, the J end lost 6 bases, and 10 bases lay between the germline ends. This CDR3 region has 12 residues. The CDR3 region has the DNA TGTGCCAGCAGTCTCACACGGGCTGAAGCTTTCTTT. This translates into CASSLTRAEAFF.

V usage is TRBV2 and J usage is TRBJ1-1; 8 bases match TRBD1. CDR1 SNHLY and CDR2 FYNNEI come from the germline V gene. Germline trimming cut 7 bases from V and 1 base from J; bases unmatched to any gene: 14. This CDR3 contains 17 residues. The CDR3 sequence: CASTPLWPGGENTEAFF. The CDR3 nucleotides read TGTGCCAGCACCCCACTATGGCCAGGGGGCGAGAACACTGAAGCTTTCTTT. Together with reference TRBV2 and TRBJ1-1, the CDR3 gives the full variable domain: EPEVTQTPSHQVTQMGQEVILRCVPISNHLYFYWYRQILGQKVEFLVSFYNNEISEKSEIFDDQFSVERPDGSNFTLKIRSTKLEDSAMYFCASTPLWPGGENTEAFFGQGTRLTVV.

The chain joins TRBV28 to TRBJ1-1; TRBD1 matches at 7 bases. The J segment lost 5 bases and the V segment lost 6 bases, leaving 9 bases of the junction unmatched. The CDR3 extends over 14 amino acids. Per germline, CDR1 MDHEN and CDR2 SYDVKM. The CDR3 region has the DNA TGTGCCAGCAGATCGAGGGGGCTTAATACTGAAGCTTTCTTT. Residues: CASRSRGLNTEAFF.

This chain joins TRBV7-2 and TRBJ1-1; 7 positions match TRBD1. CDR1 is SGHTA, CDR2 FQGNSA, per germline. V was pared by 1 base and J by 6 bases, with 17 bases of the junction left unmatched. The CDR3 covers 18 residues. The CDR3 DNA reads as TGTGCCAGCAGCTTAGAGGGACAGTTAGGTCCCGTCCAGGCTGAAGCTTTCTTT. It codes for CASSLEGQLGPVQAEAFF. The variable domain in full, completed from reference TRBV7-2 and TRBJ1-1, reads GAGVSQSPSNKVTEKGKDVELRCDPISGHTALYWYRQSLGQGLEFLIYFQGNSAPDKSGLPSDRFSAERTGGSVSTLTIQRTQQEDSAVYLCASSLEGQLGPVQAEAFFGQGTRLTVV.